These 20 T cell receptor beta chains came from one sample sequenced in a study of read filtering for tumor transcriptome and immune sequencing. Molecular barcoded adaptors covering alpha/delta and beta/gamma chains were used on around 370 ng RNA. TCRdb analysed the reads with MiXCR anew, one entry per CDR3 protein. Of approximately 60,000 distinct CDR3 sequences in the sample, roughly 19% are singletons; the top ten hold roughly 15%. The specimen was a population of CD138-negative cells sorted from bone marrow. Receptors originate from a donor older than 35 with multiple myeloma.

There are many counts of this clonotype. The chain carries TRBV6-1 and TRBJ1-1; no reliable D call. There are 13 residues in the CDR3. Germline V gene data show CDR1 as MNHNS and CDR2 as SASEGT. Deletions cut 6 bases from V and 1 base from J, with 9 bases between. The CDR3 sequence: CASSTQGNTEAFF. The CDR3 nucleotides are TGTGCCAGCAGCACTCAAGGGAACACTGAAGCTTTCTTT.

This clonotype was found a few times. The rearrangement links TRBV24-1 to TRBJ2-3; D is undetermined. The CDR3 is made up of 14 amino acids. The germline V and J ends were trimmed by 1 base and 5 bases, with 9 bases remaining between them. Germline V gene data show CDR1 as KGHDR and CDR2 as SFDVKD. The CDR3 DNA reads as TGTGCCACCAGTGATTTAGGGCAGGTAGATACGCAGTATTTT. Translated, it gives CATSDLGQVDTQYF.

The table lists this clonotype with many counts. CDR3 amino acids: CATSKLAMETQYF. In DNA form, the CDR3 reads TGTGCCACCAGCAAACTAGCAATGGAGACCCAGTACTTC. V and J are TRBV15 and TRBJ2-5; D possibly corresponds to TRBD2 (6 bases). The germline CDR1 and CDR2 sequences are LNHNV and YYDKDF (reference sequence). Trimming took 4 bases from V and 5 from J, leaving 11 bases between them. There are 13 residues in the CDR3.

This clonotype was recorded a few times. The chain has TRBV20-1 and TRBJ2-7; 10 bases map to TRBD2. V dropped 1 base and J dropped 6; count of bases not matched to a gene: 6. CDR1 and CDR2 from the germline V gene are DFQATT and SNEGSKA (reference sequence). This CDR3 is built from 14 residues. The CDR3 protein is CSARGPGLAFEQYF. The CDR3, as DNA: TGCAGTGCTAGAGGTCCGGGACTAGCGTTCGAGCAGTACTTC.

This clonotype occurred a few times. The CDR3 nucleotides are TGCGCCAGCAGCTTCGGAGGAACCGGGGGAGAAGCCCAGCATTTT. Its protein product is CASSFGGTGGEAQHF. The chain joins TRBV5-1 to TRBJ1-5; D is perhaps TRBD1 (5 bases). Trimming shortened V by 2 bases and J by 11 bases, and 20 bases separated the two germline ends. The CDR3 runs to 15 residues. Germline assignment: CDR1 SGHRS and CDR2 YFSETQ.

This chain uses TRBV6-2 or TRBV6-3 with TRBJ2-7, with 7 bases lining up with TRBD2. This CDR3 has 15 residues. Germline CDR1 and CDR2: MNHEY and SVGEGT. After removal of 0 bases from V and 2 bases from J, the junction contained 4 bases not matched to a gene. For the CDR3, the DNA is TGTGCCAGCAGTTACTCGGCTAGCGGAACCTACGAGCAGTACTTC. Amino acid sequence: CASSYSASGTYEQYF.

This clonotype was recorded at least ten times. V is TRBV29-1 and J is TRBJ2-2, with 13 bases identical to TRBD2. The V and J ends lost 6 bases and 6 bases, in that order; junction bases with no gene match: 4. Germline V gives CDR1 SQVTM, CDR2 ANQGSEA. The CDR3 is 14 residues long. The CDR3 region has the DNA TGCAGCGTGTGGACTAGCGGGAGTGCCGGGGAGCTGTTTTTT. It yields the protein CSVWTSGSAGELFF.

This clonotype appeared many times. The chain couples TRBV7-9 to TRBJ2-1, with TRBD1 identical over 9 bases. Trimming removed 5 bases from V and 6 bases from J; junction bases left unmatched: 2. Germline CDR1 and CDR2: SEHNR and FQNEAQ (reference sequence). The CDR3 is 13 residues long. The CDR3 protein is CASSMDRGNEQFF. CDR3 DNA: TGTGCCAGCAGCATGGACAGGGGCAATGAGCAGTTCTTC.

This chain links TRBV4-1 with TRBJ2-1; 7 bases match TRBD2. V was clipped by 3 bases and J by 3 bases; unmatched bases: 2. This CDR3 comprises 14 residues. Germline V gene data show CDR1 as MGHRA and CDR2 as YSYEKL. DNA of the CDR3: TGCGCCAGCAGCCACCCGGGAGGCTACAATGAGCAGTTCTTC. This codes for CASSHPGGYNEQFF.

This clonotype was counted ten times or more. V usage is TRBV11-2 and J usage is TRBJ2-1, with 7 positions matching TRBD2. With V trimmed by 5 bases and J by 3 bases, 10 bases remained unmatched. CDR3 length: 16 residues. CDR1 is SGHAT and CDR2 is FQNNGV in the germline V gene. This CDR3 is CASSPSSGTIYNEQFF. In DNA, the CDR3 is TGTGCCAGCAGCCCCTCCTCCGGGACTATCTACAATGAGCAGTTCTTC.

This clonotype was detected ten times or more. The V call is TRBV19, the J call TRBJ1-5, with D perhaps matching TRBD1 (5 bases). The CDR3 is 14 residues long. Germline values: CDR1 LNHDA, CDR2 SQIVND (reference sequence). The V and J ends lost 4 bases and 2 bases respectively, with 9 bases between them. For the CDR3, the DNA is TGTGCCAGTAGTAGAAGGGGAGGCAATCAGCCCCAGCATTTT. Protein sequence: CASSRRGGNQPQHF.

This clonotype was found many times. The chain recombines TRBV18 with TRBJ1-1; TRBD1 is a possible D gene (6 bases). Germline V gene sequence: CDR1 KGHSH, CDR2 LQKENI. This CDR3 region has 15 residues. V was pared by 4 bases and J by 0 bases, with 12 bases between. DNA for the CDR3: TGTGCCAGCTCACAAAGGACAGCGATGAACACTGAAGCTTTCTTT. This gives the protein CASSQRTAMNTEAFF.

Worth noting for this clonotype: Possible read error: a much larger clone is one base away. The V and J genes are TRBV11-3 and TRBJ2-7; D is perhaps TRBD2 (7 bases). CDR1 is SGHNT and CDR2 is YENEEA in the germline V gene. The CDR3 length is 15 residues. The V end was cut by 5 bases, the J end by 1 base, with 15 bases between. CDR3 coding DNA: TGTGCCAGCAGCGACGGACAGCGGGGTTCCTACGAGCAGTACTTC. Its protein is CASSDGQRGSYEQYF.

The table lists this clonotype with many counts. The chain recombines TRBV12-3 or TRBV12-4 with TRBJ2-2; 7 positions match TRBD1. V lost 7 bases and J lost 5; bases outside the gene matches: 4. The length of the CDR3 is 13 residues. The CDR3: CASMRGQTGELFF. The CDR3 DNA sequence: TGTGCCAGCATGAGGGGGCAAACCGGGGAGCTGTTTTTT.

This clonotype was picked up a small number of times. This rearrangement joins TRBV19 to TRBJ2-6, with 9 bases identical to TRBD1. Germline CDR1 and CDR2: LNHDA and SQIVND (reference sequence). The V segment lost 7 bases and the J segment 2 bases; nucleotides outside the gene matches: 3. The CDR3 is 15 residues long. DNA of the CDR3: TGTGCCAGTACACAGGGGGCGGCTGGGGCCAACGTCCTGACTTTC. Its translation: CASTQGAAGANVLTF.

Notes on this clonotype: An end of the junction does not agree with germline; a read error may underlie this. The J gene is TRBJ2-2, the V gene TRBV28; the D gene is possibly TRBD2 (6 bases). The CDR3 extends over 15 amino acids. Germline V gene data show CDR1 as MDHEN and CDR2 as SYDVKM. The CDR3 loop reads CASSLEGSNAGELSF. The CDR3 nucleotides are TGTGCCAGCAGTTTGGAGGGGTCGAACGCCGGGGAGCTGTCTTTT.

This clonotype was found a few times. This chain connects TRBV24-1 to TRBJ2-3, with 7 bases fitting TRBD2. Trimming removed 1 base from V and 4 bases from J; junction bases left unmatched: 7. Germline CDR1 is KGHDR and CDR2 is SFDVKD. The CDR3 length is 16 residues. CDR3 sequence: CATSDFAREIADTQYF. CDR3 coding DNA: TGTGCCACCAGTGATTTTGCGCGGGAGATTGCAGATACGCAGTATTTT.

This clonotype was counted a few times. The chain combines TRBV3-1 with TRBJ1-1; D ambiguous. With 2 bases removed from V and 1 base from J, the gap between germline ends came to 8 bases. The germline V gene has CDR1 LGHDT and CDR2 YNNKEL (reference sequence). The CDR3 sequence is 14 residues long. The CDR3 region is CASSQQATNTEAFF. CDR3 nucleotide sequence: TGTGCCAGCAGCCAACAAGCCACGAACACTGAAGCTTTCTTT.

In its sample, this clonotype was seen a few times. A clone one base away is much larger, so this may be a read error. This chain joins TRBV19 and TRBJ2-3; 9 nucleotides align to TRBD2. In germline, CDR1 is LNHDA, CDR2 SQIVND (reference sequence). There are 14 residues in the CDR3. V shed 7 bases and J 3 bases; nucleotides not matched to a gene: 5. In DNA form, the CDR3 reads TGTGCCAGTACGGCCAGCGGGGGGACAGATACGCAGTATTTT. Its translation: CASTASGGTDTQYF.

This clonotype was seen repeatedly, ten times or more. The V gene is TRBV15, the J gene TRBJ1-1, with D perhaps matching TRBD1 (6 bases). Germline-derived CDR1 and CDR2 are LNHNV and YYDKDF (reference sequence). The CDR3 contains 17 residues. The V gene lost 0 bases and the J gene lost 5 bases, with 19 bases spanning the gap. This CDR3 reads CATSRDQSATGSTEAFF. DNA of the CDR3: TGTGCCACCAGCAGAGATCAGTCCGCAACAGGGTCTACTGAAGCTTTCTTT. Full variable domain (rest looked up from reference TRBV15 and TRBJ1-1): DAMVIQNPRYQVTQFGKPVTLSCSQTLNHNVMYWYQQKSSQAPKLLFHYYDKDFNNEADTPDNFQSRRPNTSFCFLDIRSPGLGDTAMYLCATSRDQSATGSTEAFFGQGTRLTVV.